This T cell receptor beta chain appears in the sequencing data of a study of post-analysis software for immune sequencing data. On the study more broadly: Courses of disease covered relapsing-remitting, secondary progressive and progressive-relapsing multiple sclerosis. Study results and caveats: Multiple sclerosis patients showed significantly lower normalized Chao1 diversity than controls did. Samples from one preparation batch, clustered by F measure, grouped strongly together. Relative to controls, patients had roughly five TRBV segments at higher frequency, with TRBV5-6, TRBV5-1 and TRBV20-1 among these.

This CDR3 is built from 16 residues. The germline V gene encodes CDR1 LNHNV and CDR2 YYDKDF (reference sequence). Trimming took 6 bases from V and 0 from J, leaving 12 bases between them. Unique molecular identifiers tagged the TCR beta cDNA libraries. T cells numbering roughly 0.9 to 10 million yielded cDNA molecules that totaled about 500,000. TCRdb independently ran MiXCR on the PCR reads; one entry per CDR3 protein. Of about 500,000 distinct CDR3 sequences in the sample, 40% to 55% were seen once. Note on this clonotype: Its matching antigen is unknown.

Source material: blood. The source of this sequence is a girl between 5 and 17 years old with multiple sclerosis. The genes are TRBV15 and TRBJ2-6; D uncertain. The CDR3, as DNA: TGTGCCACCAGTCAGGTCGTAAGCTCTGGGGCCAACGTCCTGACTTTC. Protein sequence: CATSQVVSSGANVLTF.